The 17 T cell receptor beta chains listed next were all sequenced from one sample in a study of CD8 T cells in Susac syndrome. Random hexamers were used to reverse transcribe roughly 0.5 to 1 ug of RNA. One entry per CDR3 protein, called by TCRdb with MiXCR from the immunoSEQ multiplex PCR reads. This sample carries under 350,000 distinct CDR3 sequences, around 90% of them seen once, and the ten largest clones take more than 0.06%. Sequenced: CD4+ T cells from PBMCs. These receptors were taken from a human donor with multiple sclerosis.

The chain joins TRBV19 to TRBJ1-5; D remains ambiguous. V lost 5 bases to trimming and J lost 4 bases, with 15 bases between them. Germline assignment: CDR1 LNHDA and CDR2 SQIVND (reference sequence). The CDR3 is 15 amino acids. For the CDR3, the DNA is TGTGCCAGTAGTGGAGGCCCCTATATGAATCAGCCCCAGCATTTT. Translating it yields CASSGGPYMNQPQHF.

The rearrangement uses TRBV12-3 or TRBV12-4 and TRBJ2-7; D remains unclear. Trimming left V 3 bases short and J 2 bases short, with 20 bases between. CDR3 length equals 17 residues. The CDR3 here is CASSLAFETSTPYEQYF. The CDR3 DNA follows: TGTGCCAGCAGTTTGGCATTTGAGACTTCAACCCCCTACGAGCAGTACTTC.

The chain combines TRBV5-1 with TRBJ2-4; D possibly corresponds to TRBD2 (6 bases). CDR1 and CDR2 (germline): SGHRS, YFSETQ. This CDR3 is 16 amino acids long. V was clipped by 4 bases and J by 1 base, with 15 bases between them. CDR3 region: CASSRDFGYAKNIQYF. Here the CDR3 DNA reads TGCGCCAGCAGCCGGGACTTCGGGTATGCCAAAAACATTCAGTACTTC.

Here the CDR3 DNA reads TGTGCCAGCAGAATGGGTTTGGGTCAGCCCCAGCATTTT. Translating gives CASRMGLGQPQHF. The chain carries TRBV2 and TRBJ1-5; D remains unclear. The CDR3 extends over 13 amino acids. Germline V gene lookup returns CDR1 SNHLY and CDR2 FYNNEI. V shed 6 bases and J shed 6 bases, with 12 bases lying between them. The whole variable domain, filled in from reference TRBV2 and TRBJ1-5, reads EPEVTQTPSHQVTQMGQEVILRCVPISNHLYFYWYRQILGQKVEFLVSFYNNEISEKSEIFDDQFSVERPDGSNFTLKIRSTKLEDSAMYFCASRMGLGQPQHFGDGTRLSIL.

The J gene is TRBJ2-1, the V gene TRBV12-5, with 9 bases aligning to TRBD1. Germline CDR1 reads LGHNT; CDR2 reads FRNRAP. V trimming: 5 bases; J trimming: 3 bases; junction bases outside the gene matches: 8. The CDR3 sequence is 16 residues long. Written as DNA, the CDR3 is TGTGCTAGTGGTACGGACAGGGGCCACAACTACAATGAGCAGTTCTTC. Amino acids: CASGTDRGHNYNEQFF.

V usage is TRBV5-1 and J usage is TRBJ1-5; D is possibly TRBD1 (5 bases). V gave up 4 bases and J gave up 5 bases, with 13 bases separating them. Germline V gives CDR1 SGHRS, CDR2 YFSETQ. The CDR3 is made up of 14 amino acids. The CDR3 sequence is CASSPTGRDQPQHF. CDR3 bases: TGCGCCAGCAGCCCTACGGGCAGGGATCAGCCCCAGCATTTT.

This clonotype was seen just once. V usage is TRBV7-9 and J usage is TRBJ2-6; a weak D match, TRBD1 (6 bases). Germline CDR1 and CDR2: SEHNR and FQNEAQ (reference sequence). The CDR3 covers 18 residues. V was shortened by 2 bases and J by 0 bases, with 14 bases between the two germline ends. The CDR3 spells CASSLRRGGPSGANVLTF. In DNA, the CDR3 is TGTGCCAGCAGCTTACGGAGAGGGGGTCCCTCTGGGGCCAACGTCCTGACTTTC.

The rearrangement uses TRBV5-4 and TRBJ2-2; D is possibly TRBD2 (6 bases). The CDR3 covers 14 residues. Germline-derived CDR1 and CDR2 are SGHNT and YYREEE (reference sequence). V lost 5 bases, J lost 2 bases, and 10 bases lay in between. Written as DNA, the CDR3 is TGTGCCAGCAGTCTAGCGTATAACACCGGGGAGCTGTTTTTT. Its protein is CASSLAYNTGELFF. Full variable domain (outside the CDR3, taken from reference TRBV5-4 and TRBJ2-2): ETGVTQSPTHLIKTRGQQVTLRCSSQSGHNTVSWYQQALGQGPQFIFQYYREEENGRGNFPPRFSGLQFPNYSSELNVNALELDDSALYLCASSLAYNTGELFFGEGSRLTVL.

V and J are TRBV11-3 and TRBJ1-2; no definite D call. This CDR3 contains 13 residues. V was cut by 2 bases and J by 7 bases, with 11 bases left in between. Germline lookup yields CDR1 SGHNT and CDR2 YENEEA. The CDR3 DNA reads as TGTGCCAGCAGCTTACAGGCTACCGGTGGCTACACCTTC. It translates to CASSLQATGGYTF. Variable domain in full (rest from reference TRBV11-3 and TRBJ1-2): EAGVVQSPRYKIIEKKQPVAFWCNPISGHNTLYWYLQNLGQGPELLIRYENEEAVDDSQLPKDRFSAERLKGVDSTLKIQPAELGDSAVYLCASSLQATGGYTFGSGTRLTVV.

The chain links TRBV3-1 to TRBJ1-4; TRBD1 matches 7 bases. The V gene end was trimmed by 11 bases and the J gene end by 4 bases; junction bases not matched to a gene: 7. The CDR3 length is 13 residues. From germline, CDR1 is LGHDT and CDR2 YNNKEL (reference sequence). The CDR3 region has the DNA TGTGCCGTCGAACAGGGGAATAATGAAAAACTGTTTTTT. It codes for CAVEQGNNEKLFF.

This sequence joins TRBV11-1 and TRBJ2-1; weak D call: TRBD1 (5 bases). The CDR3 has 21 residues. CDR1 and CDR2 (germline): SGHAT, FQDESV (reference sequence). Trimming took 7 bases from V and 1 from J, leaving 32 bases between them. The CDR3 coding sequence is TGTGCCAGCACCCTCCCCGCGACAGAAGGCGGACCAGAGAAATCCTACAATGAGCAGTTCTTC. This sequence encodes CASTLPATEGGPEKSYNEQFF. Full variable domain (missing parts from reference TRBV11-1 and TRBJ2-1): EAEVAQSPRYKITEKSQAVAFWCDPISGHATLYWYRQILGQGPELLVQFQDESVVDDSQLPKDRFSAERLKGVDSTLKIQPAELGDSAMYLCASTLPATEGGPEKSYNEQFFGPGTRLTVL.

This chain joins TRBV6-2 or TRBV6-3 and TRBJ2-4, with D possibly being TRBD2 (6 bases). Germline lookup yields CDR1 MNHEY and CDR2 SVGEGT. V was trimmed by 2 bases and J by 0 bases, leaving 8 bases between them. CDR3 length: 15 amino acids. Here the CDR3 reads CASSYGGVAKNIQYF. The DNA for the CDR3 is TGTGCCAGCAGTTACGGAGGGGTAGCCAAAAACATTCAGTACTTC.

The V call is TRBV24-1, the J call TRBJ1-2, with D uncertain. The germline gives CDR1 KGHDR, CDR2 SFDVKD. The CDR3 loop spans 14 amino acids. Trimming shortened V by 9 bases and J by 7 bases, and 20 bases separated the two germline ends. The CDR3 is CATSTLGRTSGYTF. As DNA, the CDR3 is TGTGCCACCTCGACTTTGGGCCGAACCAGTGGCTACACCTTC.

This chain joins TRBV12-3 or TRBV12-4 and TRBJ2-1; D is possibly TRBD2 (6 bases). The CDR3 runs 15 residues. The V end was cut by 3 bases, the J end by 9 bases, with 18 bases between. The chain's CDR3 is CASSFSRRALGEQFF. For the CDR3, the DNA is TGTGCCAGCAGTTTCTCGCGGAGGGCCCTCGGTGAGCAGTTCTTC.

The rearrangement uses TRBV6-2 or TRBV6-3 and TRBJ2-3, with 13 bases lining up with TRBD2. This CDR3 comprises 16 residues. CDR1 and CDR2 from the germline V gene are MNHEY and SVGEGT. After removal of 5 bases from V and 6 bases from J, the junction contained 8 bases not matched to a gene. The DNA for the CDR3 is TGTGCCAGCAGTCTTGGACTAGCGGGAGTCTCCGATACGCAGTATTTT. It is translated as CASSLGLAGVSDTQYF.

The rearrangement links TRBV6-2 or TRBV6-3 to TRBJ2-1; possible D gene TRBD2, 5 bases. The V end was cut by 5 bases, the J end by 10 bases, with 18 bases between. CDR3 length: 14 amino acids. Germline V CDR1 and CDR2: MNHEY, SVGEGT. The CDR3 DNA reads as TGTGCCAGCAGTCCCCTTACGCCCTCGGGGGAGCAGTTCTTC. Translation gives CASSPLTPSGEQFF.

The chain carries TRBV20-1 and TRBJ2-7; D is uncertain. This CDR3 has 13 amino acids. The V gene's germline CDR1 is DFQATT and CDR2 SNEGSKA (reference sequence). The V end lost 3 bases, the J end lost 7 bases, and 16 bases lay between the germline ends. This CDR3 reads CSARTGPLWEQYF. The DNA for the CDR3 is TGCAGTGCTAGGACGGGCCCGCTCTGGGAGCAGTACTTC.